This record covers a single T cell receptor (beta chain). The record originates from a study of blood T cell repertoires in COVID-19. The overall study: Sources were T cells, B-cell-depleted T cells, or PBMCs; the material itself was cDNA or gDNA.

The assay was immunoSEQ multiplex PCR, and TCRdb's table has in-frame clones only and misses some. The data contain 200,000 to 250,000 clones, around 85% of them singletons. The CDR3 contains 16 residues. Trimming cost V 0 bases and J 2 bases; bases outside gene matches: 5. In germline, CDR1 is SGHRS, CDR2 YFSETQ. J is TRBJ2-7 and V is TRBV5-1, with TRBD2 matching 10 bases. Sequenced material: peripheral blood. The sequence derives from a young woman who had recovered from COVID-19. This chain's CDR3 is CASSLGGSGGPYEQYF. The CDR3 bases are TGCGCCAGCAGCTTGGGTGGTAGCGGGGGGCCCTACGAGCAGTACTTC.